These T cell receptor beta chains were read from a single sample in a study of patients and donors after allogeneic stem cell transplantation. TCRdb processed the RT-PCR reads anew with MiXCR; each CDR3 protein has one entry. Of fewer than 500,000 distinct CDR3 sequences listed, more than 15% were seen once; the top ten hold 7.2%. Sequenced material: blood, either unsorted or a sorted T cell fraction (not recorded which). These receptors all come from a human donor who was either an allogeneic HSCT recipient or a stem cell or donor lymphocyte infusion donor (not recorded which). It is not recorded whose cells these are; they may come from a transplant donor. The CDR3 runs from the conserved cysteine through the conserved F or W. Fields, in order: CDR3 protein, CDR3 DNA, D gene, clone size, J gene, V gene. A D gene is named only where the DNA matches it firmly. Expanded clones get a size class; other rows say once, few or many, or leave the size out.

CASRPNRDIPNEQFF	TGTGCCAGCAGACCAAACCGGGACATCCCTAATGAGCAGTTCTTC	-	-	TRBJ2-1	TRBV11-2
CASGAAGGQETQYF	TGTGCCAGCGGGGCAGCGGGAGGGCAAGAGACCCAGTACTTC	TRBD2	-	TRBJ2-5	TRBV11-2
CATSGGRNIQYF	TGTGCCACCAGTGGCGGGAGAAACATTCAGTACTTC	TRBD2	-	TRBJ2-4	TRBV24-1
CASSLLSRVGEETQYF	TGCGCCAGCAGCTTATTATCCAGGGTCGGGGAAGAGACCCAGTACTTC	-	few	TRBJ2-5	TRBV5-1
CASSLKGRHGYTF	TGTGCCAGCAGTTTAAAGGGTAGACATGGCTACACCTTC	-	few	TRBJ1-2	TRBV28
CASSPGGTVGVLSSGNTIYF	TGTGCCAGCAGCCCCGGTGGGACTGTCGGGGTCCTAAGCTCTGGAAACACCATATATTTT	-	-	TRBJ1-3	TRBV11-2
CASSLEDLRSSYNSPLHF	TGTGCCAGCAGCTTGGAGGACCTGCGGAGCTCCTATAATTCACCCCTCCACTTT	-	-	TRBJ1-6	TRBV5-5
CSANPGDRVSYEQYF	TGCAGTGCTAACCCTGGGGACAGGGTCTCCTACGAGCAGTACTTC	TRBD1	few	TRBJ2-7	TRBV20-1
CASLGDGSLREYF	TGTGCCAGCCTTGGGGACGGGTCCCTACGAGAGTACTTC	-	-	TRBJ2-7	TRBV6-2/TRBV6-3
CASTRDRGGSAEAFF	TGCGCCAGCACCCGGGACAGGGGGGGTTCCGCTGAAGCTTTCTTT	TRBD1	-	TRBJ1-1	TRBV5-1